This note documents a single T cell receptor (beta chain) sequence. Its target is unknown. The CDR3 has 15 amino acids. Trimming at V came to 5 bases and at J to 6 bases, leaving 9 bases not matched to a gene. CDR1 SGHTA and CDR2 FQGNSA come from the germline V gene. This record comes from a study of shared clonotypes between healthy human individuals. Turning to the study itself: Per donor, CD8 memory used one plate, CD8 naive used two, CD4 memory used three and CD4 naive used three.

The assay was carried out at the deep level. Over several immunoSEQ plates, each subset's genomic DNA was distributed in even portions. The assay was immunoSEQ multiplex PCR, and TCRdb's table has in-frame clones only and misses some. The top ten hold less than 1.5% of the sample, which has over a million clones, about 80% seen once. Study conclusions and caveats: In several donors, about 5% of naive CD4 clonotypes appeared in common.

V usage is TRBV7-2 and J usage is TRBJ2-1, with TRBD1 matching over 8 bases. Sequences were obtained from memory CD4+ T cells sorted from blood. Indicated subset: CD45RA-negative fraction. The source is a man aged 18 to 30 in good health. DNA for the CDR3: TGTGCCAGCAGCCCACAGGGGGTGGAGGGCAATGAGCAGTTCTTC. It codes for CASSPQGVEGNEQFF. Filled out from reference TRBV7-2 and TRBJ2-1, the complete variable domain reads GAGVSQSPSNKVTEKGKDVELRCDPISGHTALYWYRQSLGQGLEFLIYFQGNSAPDKSGLPSDRFSAERTGGSVSTLTIQRTQQEDSAVYLCASSPQGVEGNEQFFGPGTRLTVL.